Presented here are 16 T cell receptor beta chains from one specimen sequenced in a study of cytomegalovirus exposure and HLA in healthy donors. The study ran its PCR with 60 Vbeta and 13 Jbeta primers. Assay: immunoSEQ multiplex PCR; the TCRdb copy retains only in-frame clones and omits some. The data show 150,000 or so clones, nearly 80% seen once. Sequencing was done on a sample of PBMCs. The origin of the receptors is a woman in her thirties or forties in good health and CMV-seronegative.

The CDR3 here is CASSLKGASSNNEQFF. DNA for the CDR3: TGTGCCAGCAGCTTAAAAGGGGCCTCCTCGAACAATGAGCAGTTCTTC. The chain combines TRBV11-1 with TRBJ2-1; perhaps TRBD1 as D (5 bases). The germline CDR1 and CDR2 sequences are SGHAT and FQDESV (reference sequence). Trimming pared 2 bases from V and 5 bases from J, leaving 16 bases between. The CDR3 extends over 16 amino acids.

About this clone itself: This specimen includes other DNA sequences encoding the same CDR3. The V call is TRBV4-3, the J call TRBJ2-2; D gene uncertain. The CDR3 has 13 amino acids. V was clipped by 1 base and J by 6 bases, with 6 bases between them. Germline lookup yields CDR1 LGHNA and CDR2 YSLEER. This chain's CDR3 is CASSQVRSGELFF. In DNA form, the CDR3 reads TGCGCCAGCAGCCAAGTCCGGTCCGGGGAGCTGTTTTTT.

The chain couples TRBV7-2 to TRBJ2-3; TRBD2 is a possible D gene (5 bases). The CDR3 contains 14 residues. The V end lost 1 base, the J end lost 5 bases, and 10 bases lay between the germline ends. Germline CDR1 and CDR2: SGHTA and FQGNSA. The CDR3 DNA reads as TGTGCCAGCAGCTTAGAGACTATTATAGATACGCAGTATTTT. This gives the protein CASSLETIIDTQYF.

The V gene is TRBV5-4, the J gene TRBJ2-5; D possibly corresponds to TRBD1 (6 bases). Trimming stripped 3 bases from V and 2 bases from J, with 11 bases between. Looked up from germline, CDR1 is SGHNT and CDR2 is YYREEE (reference sequence). The length of the CDR3 is 14 residues. CDR3 sequence (DNA): TGTGCCAGCAGCTACGACAGGTTTCAAGAGACCCAGTACTTC. It specifies CASSYDRFQETQYF. The entire variable domain, with the rest obtained from reference TRBV5-4 and TRBJ2-5, is as follows: ETGVTQSPTHLIKTRGQQVTLRCSSQSGHNTVSWYQQALGQGPQFIFQYYREEENGRGNFPPRFSGLQFPNYSSELNVNALELDDSALYLCASSYDRFQETQYFGPGTRLLVL.

The chain combines TRBV6-1 with TRBJ2-7, with 7 bases that match TRBD1. Trimming cost V 1 base and J 6 bases; bases outside gene matches: 9. This CDR3 is 15 amino acids long. Germline V lookup: CDR1 MNHNS, CDR2 SASEGT. The CDR3 DNA sequence: TGTGCCAGCAGTGAAGGGGGACAGCACAGCGCCGAGCAGTACTTC. It yields the protein CASSEGGQHSAEQYF.

The CDR3 DNA reads as TGTGCCAGTAGTATCTTCCTAGGCTTTGAGCAGTTCTTC. Translating gives CASSIFLGFEQFF. The chain joins TRBV19 to TRBJ2-1; D gene uncertain. This CDR3 has 13 residues. Trimming pared 3 bases from V and 9 bases from J, leaving 12 bases between. Germline V gene sequence: CDR1 LNHDA, CDR2 SQIVND (reference sequence).

The V and J genes are TRBV7-3 and TRBJ1-2; possible D gene TRBD1, 5 bases. The CDR3 is 17 amino acids. Germline V lookup: CDR1 SGHTA, CDR2 FQGTGA. Trimming shortened V by 1 base and J by 5 bases, and 20 bases separated the two germline ends. CDR3 bases: TGTGCCAGCAGCTTAAGGCCAGGGACTACGTCTGTTTATGGCTACACCTTC. It specifies CASSLRPGTTSVYGYTF.

This clone has a single count. CDR3: CASSLEFWHARSSGANVLTF. CDR3 bases: TGTGCCAGCAGCTTAGAATTTTGGCACGCGAGGAGCTCTGGGGCCAACGTCCTGACTTTC. This rearrangement joins TRBV11-2 to TRBJ2-6; D is unresolved. Trimming pared 0 bases from V and 0 bases from J, leaving 18 bases between. The CDR3 extends over 20 amino acids. The germline gives CDR1 SGHAT, CDR2 FQNNGV.

The rearrangement joins TRBV23-1 to TRBJ1-6; maybe TRBD1 (6 bases). TRBV23-1 is classed as an ORF, of uncertain function. The CDR3 length is 16 residues. Trimming cost V 2 bases and J 12 bases, with 20 bases left between them. The CDR3 protein is CASSQARNGQILPLHF. The CDR3 DNA reads TGCGCCAGCAGTCAAGCGCGGAACGGACAGATCCTACCCCTCCACTTT.

This clone occurred once. The chain is built from TRBV4-1 and TRBJ1-2; TRBD1 agrees at 9 bases. V dropped 8 bases and J dropped 0; count of bases not matched to a gene: 16. The germline V gene encodes CDR1 MGHRA and CDR2 YSYEKL. CDR3 length equals 18 residues. CDR3 coding DNA: TGCGCCAGCGGCGGGGACAGGGAACCACTAACTACTAACTATGGCTACACCTTC. It specifies CASGGDREPLTTNYGYTF.

The chain recombines TRBV5-1 with TRBJ2-5; 12 bases fit TRBD1. There are 15 residues in the CDR3. V lost 6 bases to trimming and J lost 8 bases; unmatched junction nucleotides: 11. The germline CDR1 and CDR2 sequences are SGHRS and YFSETQ. The CDR3 here is CASKGQGAAGVTQYF. In DNA, the CDR3 is TGCGCCAGCAAGGGACAGGGGGCGGCCGGAGTAACCCAGTACTTC.

The CDR3 is CASSQDAGGNPGQPQHF. In DNA form, the CDR3 reads TGCGCCAGCAGCCAAGACGCAGGGGGCAATCCCGGTCAGCCCCAGCATTTT. The chain employs TRBV4-1 and TRBJ1-5, with 8 bases matching TRBD1. The length of the CDR3 is 17 residues. Germline-derived CDR1 and CDR2 are MGHRA and YSYEKL. The V segment lost 0 bases and the J segment 6 bases; nucleotides outside the gene matches: 10.

The V and J genes are TRBV12-2 and TRBJ2-5; the tabulated D call, TRBD1, remains unverified against the DNA. TRBV12-2 is classified as a pseudogene. CDR3 length: 20 residues. CDR3 DNA sequence: TGTGCAAGTCGCCAACTTACCCGGGACAGGGAAGTTGTTTACCAAGAGACCCAGTACTTC. Protein product: CASRQLTRDREVVYQETQYF.

The chain has TRBV6-1 and TRBJ2-7; 12 bases line up with TRBD1. V trimming: 7 bases; J trimming: 3 bases; junction bases outside the gene matches: 4. The germline CDR1 and CDR2 sequences are MNHNS and SASEGT. The CDR3 contains 14 residues. CDR3 nucleotides: TGTGCCAGCATCCGGGACAGGGGGCTCTACGAGCAGTACTTC. Protein product: CASIRDRGLYEQYF.

This chain connects TRBV14 to TRBJ1-2; the D is unclear. V lost 0 bases to trimming and J lost 4 bases, with 9 bases between them. Germline-derived CDR1 and CDR2 are SGHDN and FVKESK. The CDR3 covers 14 residues. CDR3 coding DNA: TGTGCCAGCAGCCAAGATCGGCGGGTCTATGGCTACACCTTC. This encodes CASSQDRRVYGYTF. Using reference TRBV14 and TRBJ1-2 for the parts outside the CDR3, the full variable domain is EAGVTQFPSHSVIEKGQTVTLRCDPISGHDNLYWYRRVMGKEIKFLLHFVKESKQDESGMPNNRFLAERTGGTYSTLKVQPAELEDSGVYFCASSQDRRVYGYTFGSGTRLTVV.

About this clone: Additional DNA sequences in this sample encode the identical CDR3. For the CDR3, the DNA is TGTGCCAGCAGTTACGAGGGAGGGTCTCCCTACAATGAGCAGTTCTTC. It encodes CASSYEGGSPYNEQFF. The rearrangement links TRBV28 to TRBJ2-1, with TRBD2 identical over 7 bases. This CDR3 comprises 16 residues. V was clipped by 4 bases and J by 2 bases; unmatched bases: 8. Germline CDR1 and CDR2: MDHEN and SYDVKM.